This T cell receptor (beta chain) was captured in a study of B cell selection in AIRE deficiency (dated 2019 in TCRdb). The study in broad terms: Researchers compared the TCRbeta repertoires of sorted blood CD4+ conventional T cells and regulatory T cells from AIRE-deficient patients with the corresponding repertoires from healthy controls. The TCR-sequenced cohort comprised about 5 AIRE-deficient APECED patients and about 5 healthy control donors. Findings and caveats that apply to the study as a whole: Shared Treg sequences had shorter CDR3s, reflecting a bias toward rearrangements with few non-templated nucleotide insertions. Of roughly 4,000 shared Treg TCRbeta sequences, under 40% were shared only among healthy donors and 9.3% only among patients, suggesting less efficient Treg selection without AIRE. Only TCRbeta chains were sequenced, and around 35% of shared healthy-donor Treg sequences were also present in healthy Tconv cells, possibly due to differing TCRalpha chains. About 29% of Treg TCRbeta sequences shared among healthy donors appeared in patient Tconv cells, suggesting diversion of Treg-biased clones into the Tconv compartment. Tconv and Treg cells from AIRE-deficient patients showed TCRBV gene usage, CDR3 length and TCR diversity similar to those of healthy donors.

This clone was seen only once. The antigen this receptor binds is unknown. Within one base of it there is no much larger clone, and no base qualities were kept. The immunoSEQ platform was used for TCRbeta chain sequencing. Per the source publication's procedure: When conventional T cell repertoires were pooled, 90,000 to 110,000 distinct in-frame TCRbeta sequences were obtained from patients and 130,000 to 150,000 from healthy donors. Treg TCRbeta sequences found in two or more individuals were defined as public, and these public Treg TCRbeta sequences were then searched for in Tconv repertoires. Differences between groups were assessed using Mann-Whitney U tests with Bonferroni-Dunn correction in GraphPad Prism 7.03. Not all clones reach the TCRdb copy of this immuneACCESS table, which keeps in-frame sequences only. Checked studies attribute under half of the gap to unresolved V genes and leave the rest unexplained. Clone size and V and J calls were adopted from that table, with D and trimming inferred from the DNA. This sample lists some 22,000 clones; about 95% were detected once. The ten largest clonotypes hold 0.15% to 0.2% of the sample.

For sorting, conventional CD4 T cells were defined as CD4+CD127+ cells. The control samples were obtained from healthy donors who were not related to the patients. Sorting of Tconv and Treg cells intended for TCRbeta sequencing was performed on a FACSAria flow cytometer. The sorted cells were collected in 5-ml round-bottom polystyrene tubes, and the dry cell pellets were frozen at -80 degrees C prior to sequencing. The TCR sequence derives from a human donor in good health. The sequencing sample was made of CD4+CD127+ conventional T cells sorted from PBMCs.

In nucleotide form, the sequence is TGTGCCATCAGTCCTGACAGGGCTACTGAAGCTTTCTTT. This sequence encodes CAISPDRATEAFF. The V and J genes are TRBV10-3 and TRBJ1-1; 7 junctional bases match TRBD1. Based on the germline V gene, the CDR1 and CDR2 sequences are ENHRY and SYGVKD. V ends up 5 bases short and J 5 bases short, with an unmatched junction base count of 5. The CDR3 runs 13 residues from the cysteine to the phenylalanine. The DNA shown is the 39-base CDR3, in frame from base 1.